Listed below are T cell receptor beta chains from one sample, sequenced in a study of shared clonotypes between healthy human individuals. The protocol was immunoSEQ multiplex PCR, while the TCRdb copy is restricted to in-frame clones and leaves out a portion. The sample contains 600,000 to 750,000 clones, 90% of which appear only once. The sequenced sample was memory CD8+ T cells from PBMCs. The receptors come from a man aged 18 to 30 in good health. Some clones in this sample may be carry-over from other donors' samples. Each CDR3 is given with its conserved first and last residue. A D gene is named only where the DNA matches it firmly. The size field is filled for only some rows; it gives once, few, many or a size class.

J: TRBJ2-1; V: TRBV11-3; size: .; D: TRBD1; DNA: TGTGCCAGCAGCTTATCAGGGGGCAAGAACAATGAGCAGTTCTTC; CDR3: CASSLSGGKNNEQFF
J: TRBJ2-7; V: TRBV19; size: .; D: TRBD2; DNA: TGTGCCAGTAGTATCCTAGCGGGAGTGAGAAATTACGAGCAGTACTTC; CDR3: CASSILAGVRNYEQYF
J: TRBJ2-2; V: TRBV27; size: .; D: .; DNA: TGTGCCAGCAACCCAGGGGTGGGGGACACCGGGGAGCTGTTTTTT; CDR3: CASNPGVGDTGELFF
J: TRBJ2-7; V: TRBV19; size: once; D: TRBD2; DNA: TGTGCCAGGACGCTCCGGACTAGCGGGATCTACGAGCAGTACTTC; CDR3: CARTLRTSGIYEQYF
J: TRBJ1-2; V: TRBV7-9; size: .; D: .; DNA: TGTGCCAGCAGCGGTACAGGGAACTATGGCTACACCTTC; CDR3: CASSGTGNYGYTF
J: TRBJ2-1; V: TRBV11-2; size: .; D: .; DNA: TGTGCCAGCAGCTTACAGGCTAATGAGCAGTTCTTC; CDR3: CASSLQANEQFF
J: TRBJ2-1; V: TRBV19; size: .; D: TRBD2; DNA: TGTGCCAGCATGAGCGGGACCTCCTCCTACAATGAGCAGTTCTTC; CDR3: CASMSGTSSYNEQFF
J: TRBJ2-2; V: TRBV23-1; size: .; D: TRBD2; DNA: TGCGCCAGCAGCCCCAAGGGGAGGGAGTGGACCGGGGAGCTGTTTTTT; CDR3: CASSPKGREWTGELFF
J: TRBJ2-7; V: TRBV9; size: .; D: TRBD2; DNA: TGTGCCAGCAGTGGGAGCTCGGAATTATCTAGCGGGACCAACTCCTACGAGCAGTACTTC; CDR3: CASSGSSELSSGTNSYEQYF
J: TRBJ2-7; V: TRBV5-1; size: few; D: TRBD1; DNA: TGCGCCAGCAGGACCCGGGACAGGGGGGCCTACGAGCAGTACTTC; CDR3: CASRTRDRGAYEQYF
J: TRBJ2-7; V: TRBV11-2; size: .; D: .; DNA: TGTGCCAGCAGCTTAGATGTGCAGTCCGAGCAGTACTTC; CDR3: CASSLDVQSEQYF
J: TRBJ2-1; V: TRBV9; size: .; D: .; DNA: TGTGCCAGCAGCGCAAACCCGGAGAGGTCCGACAATGAGCAGTTCTTC; CDR3: CASSANPERSDNEQFF
J: TRBJ1-2; V: TRBV6-5; size: .; D: .; DNA: TGTGCCAGCAGTTACTCTCCCGGGACGGCGAACTATGGCTACACCTTC; CDR3: CASSYSPGTANYGYTF
J: TRBJ2-2; V: TRBV29-1; size: .; D: .; DNA: TGCAGCGTTGACGGGCGGAACACCGGGGAGCTGTTTTTT; CDR3: CSVDGRNTGELFF
J: TRBJ1-1; V: TRBV4-1; size: .; D: .; DNA: TGCGCCAGCAGCCAATGGGCGGGGGCCCGAGGGGAAGCTTTCTTT; CDR3: CASSQWAGARGEAFF
J: TRBJ2-7; V: TRBV28; size: .; D: .; DNA: TGTGCCAGCAGCTACAGCACAAGAAATGCCGAGCAGTACTTC; CDR3: CASSYSTRNAEQYF
J: TRBJ1-5; V: TRBV9; size: .; D: .; DNA: TGTGCCAGCAGCGCGGGAATGACACAGCCCCAGCATTTT; CDR3: CASSAGMTQPQHF
J: TRBJ1-1; V: TRBV6-1; size: .; D: .; DNA: TGTGCCAGCACCGTGAACACTGAAGCTTTCTTT; CDR3: CASTVNTEAFF
J: TRBJ2-7; V: TRBV28; size: .; D: .; DNA: TGTGCCAGCAGTGCGGACATCCCCTACGAGCAGTACTTC; CDR3: CASSADIPYEQYF
J: TRBJ2-3; V: TRBV9; size: .; D: TRBD1; DNA: TGTGCCAGCAGCGTAGGGATTTCGGACAGGGGATTTGGCACAGATACGCAGTATTTT; CDR3: CASSVGISDRGFGTDTQYF
J: TRBJ2-7; V: TRBV4-3; size: .; D: .; DNA: TGCGCCAGCAGCCTTTCTATACAACATCCCGAGCAGTACTTC; CDR3: CASSLSIQHPEQYF
J: TRBJ2-3; V: TRBV19; size: .; D: .; DNA: TGTGCCAGTAGTACAGACATTGATGCCACAGATACGCAGTATTTT; CDR3: CASSTDIDATDTQYF
J: TRBJ1-4; V: TRBV6-5; size: once; D: .; DNA: TGTGCCAGCAGTACCCTTGCGGGACCTAATGAAAAACTGTTTTTT; CDR3: CASSTLAGPNEKLFF
J: TRBJ1-4; V: TRBV7-9; size: .; D: .; DNA: TGTGCCAGCAGCACTACGAAAAGGGCAACTAATGAAAAACTGTTTTTT; CDR3: CASSTTKRATNEKLFF
J: TRBJ1-1; V: TRBV12-5; size: .; D: .; DNA: TGTGCTAGTGGTTTGGTACGGGGGGGGATGGGCACTGAAGCTTTCTTT; CDR3: CASGLVRGGMGTEAFF
J: TRBJ1-1; V: TRBV15; size: few; D: .; DNA: TGTGCCACCAGCAGACTCGTTCAGCGCCGGGGCACTGAAGCTTTCTTT; CDR3: CATSRLVQRRGTEAFF
J: TRBJ2-6; V: TRBV16; size: .; D: TRBD1; DNA: TGTGCCAGCAGCCCTGGGACAGGGGGTCTTGGGGCCAACGTCCTGACTTTC; CDR3: CASSPGTGGLGANVLTF
J: TRBJ1-5; V: TRBV13; size: few; D: .; DNA: TGTGCCAGCAGTCAGAGGAATAGCAATCAGCCCCAGCATTTT; CDR3: CASSQRNSNQPQHF
J: TRBJ2-7; V: TRBV19; size: .; D: TRBD1; DNA: TGTGCCAGTAGTAGGGACAGGGAAGGTTCAGGAGAGCAGTACTTC; CDR3: CASSRDREGSGEQYF
J: TRBJ1-2; V: TRBV28; size: .; D: TRBD1; DNA: TGTGCCAGCAGTTTATGGACTGAAGTTCTCGCCGACAGGGCCCCTAACTATGGCTACACCTTC; CDR3: CASSLWTEVLADRAPNYGYTF
J: TRBJ1-1; V: TRBV5-5; size: .; D: .; DNA: TGTGCCAGCAGTCCCAGGGTTGGCACTGAAGCTTTCTTT; CDR3: CASSPRVGTEAFF